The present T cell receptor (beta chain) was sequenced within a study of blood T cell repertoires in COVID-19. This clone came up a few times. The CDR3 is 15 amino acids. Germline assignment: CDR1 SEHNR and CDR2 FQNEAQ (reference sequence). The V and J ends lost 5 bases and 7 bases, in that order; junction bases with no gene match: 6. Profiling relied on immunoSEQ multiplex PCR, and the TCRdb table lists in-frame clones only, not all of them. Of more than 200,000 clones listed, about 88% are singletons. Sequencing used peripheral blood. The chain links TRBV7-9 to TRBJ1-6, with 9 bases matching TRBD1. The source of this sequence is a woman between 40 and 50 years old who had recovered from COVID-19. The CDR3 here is CASSLGQGGNSPLHF. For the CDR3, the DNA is TGTGCCAGCAGCCTGGGACAGGGAGGCAATTCACCCCTCCACTTT.